This TCR beta chain was obtained from a study of T cell responses to AZD1222 COVID-19 vaccine. Repertoires were generated with immunoSEQ multiplex PCR, while TCRdb's copy carries only in-frame clones and drops some. The table shows 120,000 to 150,000 clones, with 85% to 95% occurring only once. A word on this clone: Antigen unknown.

The CDR3 is made up of 12 amino acids. The germline V gene has CDR1 MNHEY and CDR2 SVGAGI. V lost 4 bases and J 5 bases, leaving 8 bases between the germline ends. Study-level results: Reports indicate that nearly half of spike-specific TCRs are directed at unmutated variant regions.

The sample here was peripheral blood, taken on day 0 of MenACWY control vaccination. The V and J genes are TRBV6-5 and TRBJ1-2; D is undetermined. The sequence came from an adult in good health. The CDR3 sequence: CASSSGPYGYTF. The CDR3 DNA follows: TGTGCCAGCAGTTCTGGTCCTTATGGCTACACCTTC.